What follows are 6 T cell receptor beta chains derived from one specimen sequenced in a study of molecular identifiers for immune sequencing clone quantification. TCRdb analysed the PCR reads with MiXCR anew, one entry per CDR3 protein. Of some 680,000 distinct CDR3 sequences listed, approximately 24% were seen once; the top ten hold 0.75% to 0.8%. The sequenced sample was naive CD8+ T cells from blood, with Jurkat cell RNA spiked in. Noted subset: FACS-sorted CD8+CD4-CCR7+CD45RA+ naive T cells. The receptors originated from a human donor in good health. Some libraries in this study had Jurkat cell RNA spiked in.

About this clonotype: An end of the junction does not agree with germline; a read error may underlie this. The genes are TRBV4-1 and TRBJ2-2, with 11 positions matching TRBD2. Germline assignment: CDR1 MGHRA and CDR2 YSYEKL. The CDR3 totals 15 residues. In DNA, the CDR3 is TGCGCCAGCAGCGCGACTAGCGGGAACACCGGGGAGCTGTATTTT. It encodes CASSATSGNTGELYF.

The CDR3 DNA sequence: TGTGCCAGCAGTTACTCGATAAATGACGTCAGGGGCAACACCGGGGAGCTGTTTTTT. It codes for CASSYSINDVRGNTGELFF. The genes are TRBV6-2 or TRBV6-3 and TRBJ2-2, with D possibly TRBD1 on 6 matching bases. Deletions cut 0 bases from V and 2 bases from J, with 19 bases between. This CDR3 has 19 residues. Germline CDR1 MNHEY, CDR2 SVGEGT.

This clonotype has at least ten counts. The gene calls are TRBV14 and TRBJ2-3, with a tentative D call TRBD2 (5 bases). The CDR3 runs 15 residues. CDR1 and CDR2 (germline): SGHDN, FVKESK. Trimming left V 0 bases short and J 5 bases short, with 12 bases between. For the CDR3, the DNA is TGTGCCAGCAGCCAAGAGGCTAGCCACCGAGATACGCAGTATTTT. Its translation: CASSQEASHRDTQYF. Complete variable domain (other parts from reference TRBV14 and TRBJ2-3): EAGVTQFPSHSVIEKGQTVTLRCDPISGHDNLYWYRRVMGKEIKFLLHFVKESKQDESGMPNNRFLAERTGGTYSTLKVQPAELEDSGVYFCASSQEASHRDTQYFGPGTRLTVL.

This clonotype was counted ten times or more. This rearrangement joins TRBV30 to TRBJ2-1; tentatively, D is TRBD1 (6 bases). Germline V CDR1 and CDR2: GTSNPN, SVGIG (reference sequence). This CDR3 has 12 amino acids. The V end was cut by 1 base, the J end by 6 bases, with 7 bases between. CDR3 residues: CAWSGTANEQFF. The CDR3 region has the DNA TGTGCCTGGAGTGGGACAGCCAATGAGCAGTTCTTC.

This clonotype was recorded at least ten times. The gene calls are TRBV3-1 and TRBJ2-7; no reliable D call. The V gene lost 3 bases and the J gene lost 6 bases, with 18 bases spanning the gap. The CDR3 runs to 15 residues. Looked up from germline, CDR1 is LGHDT and CDR2 is YNNKEL (reference sequence). CDR3 sequence (DNA): TGTGCCAGCAGCCACACGAATGAAGGTCCGGGCGAGCAGTACTTC. Amino acids: CASSHTNEGPGEQYF.

This clonotype came up a few times. This chain links TRBV7-9 with TRBJ2-1; the D gene is possibly TRBD2 (6 bases). The V gene's germline CDR1 is SEHNR and CDR2 FQNEAQ (reference sequence). Trimming pared 3 bases from V and 9 bases from J, leaving 9 bases between. The CDR3 consists of 12 residues. CDR3 nucleotide sequence: TGTGCCAGCAGCTTGGGAGGCTTTGAGCAGTTCTTC. Its protein is CASSLGGFEQFF.